The 30 T cell receptor beta chains below all came from one sample that was sequenced in a study of a mutant IDH1 vaccine in newly diagnosed glioma. Their specific antigens are unknown. Time point: week 11, during vaccination. Every vaccination contained 300 ug of the mutant IDH1 20-mer peptide and was paired with topical imiquimod. Here immunoSEQ multiplex PCR was the method, and the copy in TCRdb shows in-frame clones only, minus some. The profile shows under 150,000 clones, roughly 77% of them singletons. The material sequenced was PBMCs, taken from a glioma patient whose treatment included an IDH1 peptide vaccine. The receptors come from a middle-aged man with glioma.

J is TRBJ2-5 and V is TRBV5-1, with 8 nucleotides matching TRBD2. The end of the DNA is better explained by TRBJ2-7, so the J call may be wrong. Germline-derived CDR1 and CDR2 are SGHRS and YFSETQ. The CDR3 spans 18 residues. In DNA form, the CDR3 reads TGCGCCAGCAGCCCCAAGACAGGACCGGGAGGGCCGTCCTACGAGCAGTACTTC. Its translation: CASSPKTGPGGPSYEQYF.

This clone was recorded once. The chain combines TRBV19 with TRBJ2-7; D assignment may be TRBD1 or TRBD2 (7 bases each). V was cut by 10 bases and J by 1 base, with 14 bases left in between. The CDR3 contains 13 residues. Germline CDR1 is LNHDA and CDR2 is SQIVND (reference sequence). The CDR3 sequence: CATRGGPSYEQYF. The CDR3, as DNA: TGTGCCACCAGGGGGGGGCCGTCCTACGAGCAGTACTTC.

The chain links TRBV7-8 to TRBJ1-1; 7 bases match TRBD1. Trimming at V came to 4 bases and at J to 2 bases, leaving 7 bases not matched to a gene. The CDR3 covers 15 residues. Germline lookup yields CDR1 SGHVS and CDR2 FQNEAQ. The CDR3 DNA follows: TGTGCCAGCAGCTCGCACAGGGGCCTTAACACTGAAGCTTTCTTT. Residues: CASSSHRGLNTEAFF.

A few counts support this clone. The chain uses TRBV11-3 and TRBJ1-3, with D tentatively TRBD1 (5 bases). Per germline, CDR1 SGHNT and CDR2 YENEEA. CDR3 length: 15 residues. Between the trimmed V and J ends, which lost 5 bases and 3 bases, there was a span of 14 bases. This CDR3 is CASSLGGERGNTIYF. In nucleotides, the CDR3 is TGTGCCAGCAGCCTTGGAGGGGAGCGTGGAAACACCATATATTTT.

This clone appeared a few times. The chain recombines TRBV7-8 with TRBJ2-7, with D perhaps matching TRBD1 (6 bases). Trimming took 5 bases from V and 3 from J, leaving 20 bases between them. The CDR3 is 16 residues long. CDR1 is SGHVS and CDR2 is FQNEAQ in the germline V gene. The CDR3 DNA reads as TGTGCCAGCAGCCGCCTACCGCCAGGGGAGAGCTACGAGCAGTACTTC. Its protein product is CASSRLPPGESYEQYF. Variable domain in full (rest from reference TRBV7-8 and TRBJ2-7): GAGVSQSPRYKVAKRGQDVALRCDPISGHVSLFWYQQALGQGPEFLTYFQNEAQLDKSGLPSDRFFAERPEGSVSTLKIQRTQQEDSAVYLCASSRLPPGESYEQYFGPGTRLTVT.

This clone was observed a few times. The chain is built from TRBV7-2 and TRBJ1-1; tentatively, D is TRBD1 (5 bases). Germline V gene data show CDR1 as SGHTA and CDR2 as FQGNSA. This CDR3 is 14 amino acids long. Deletions cut 5 bases from V and 0 bases from J, with 10 bases between. CDR3 loop: CASSRDFLNTEAFF. The CDR3 DNA reads as TGTGCCAGCAGCCGGGACTTTTTGAACACTGAAGCTTTCTTT.

This clone occurred once. The rearrangement joins TRBV5-1 to TRBJ2-1, with TRBD1 as a possible D gene (5 bases). Germline V gene data show CDR1 as SGHRS and CDR2 as YFSETQ. CDR3 length equals 15 residues. The germline V and J ends were trimmed by 3 bases and 3 bases, with 13 bases remaining between them. The CDR3 is CASSSIGRVYNEQFF. CDR3 DNA sequence: TGCGCCAGCAGCTCCATCGGCAGGGTCTACAATGAGCAGTTCTTC.

The chain uses TRBV15 and TRBJ2-1; D remains ambiguous. Looked up from germline, CDR1 is LNHNV and CDR2 is YYDKDF (reference sequence). The V end was cut by 2 bases, the J end by 12 bases, with 14 bases between. CDR3 length: 13 residues. CDR3: CATSRPELVGQFF. In DNA, the CDR3 is TGTGCCACCAGCAGACCCGAGCTTGTCGGGCAGTTCTTC.

The table lists this clone with a few counts. The chain carries TRBV28 and TRBJ2-4, with unresolved D. V lost 5 bases, J lost 0 bases, and 14 bases lay in between. The CDR3 loop spans 16 amino acids. CDR1 MDHEN and CDR2 SYDVKM come from the germline V gene. Here the CDR3 DNA reads TGTGCCAGCAGTCTCTCTACCGTCCTAGCCAAAAACATTCAGTACTTC. Its translation is CASSLSTVLAKNIQYF. Looking up the rest from reference TRBV28 and TRBJ2-4 gives the full variable domain: DVKVTQSSRYLVKRTGEKVFLECVQDMDHENMFWYRQDPGLGLRLIYFSYDVKMKEKGDIPEGYSVSREKKERFSLILESASTNQTSMYLCASSLSTVLAKNIQYFGAGTRLSVL.

V is TRBV6-5 and J is TRBJ1-2, with 9 bases fitting TRBD1. J was trimmed by 2 bases and V by 0 bases; bases with no gene match: 1. The CDR3 is 15 residues long. Germline V CDR1 and CDR2: MNHEY, SVGAGI. This CDR3 reads CASSYSTGGNYGYTF. The CDR3 DNA is TGTGCCAGCAGTTACTCGACAGGGGGAAACTATGGCTACACCTTC.

Written as DNA, the CDR3 is TGTGCCAGCAGCGCGGGCATTTCGGGCACCGGGGAGCTGTTTTTT. It yields the protein CASSAGISGTGELFF. The rearrangement joins TRBV11-2 to TRBJ2-2; D is possibly TRBD2 (5 bases). In germline, CDR1 is SGHAT, CDR2 FQNNGV. With 5 bases removed from V and 4 bases from J, the gap between germline ends came to 14 bases. There are 15 residues in the CDR3.

The sample holds a few counts of this clone. V usage is TRBV28 and J usage is TRBJ1-2; 7 nucleotides line up with TRBD1. V lost 5 bases and J lost 7; bases outside the gene matches: 16. This CDR3 region has 16 residues. Germline V CDR1 and CDR2: MDHEN, SYDVKM. The DNA of the CDR3 is TGTGCCAGCAGTGCCAGAACAGGGGAGGAGGCTAGTGGCTACACCTTC. Amino acids: CASSARTGEEASGYTF.

This chain uses TRBV9 with TRBJ2-7; 8 positions match TRBD2. The CDR3 totals 15 residues. Germline lookup yields CDR1 SGDLS and CDR2 YYNGEE. V dropped 2 bases and J dropped 2; count of bases not matched to a gene: 6. The CDR3 here is CASSVGGEGPYEQYF. The CDR3 bases are TGTGCCAGCAGCGTCGGGGGGGAAGGTCCCTACGAGCAGTACTTC.

With regard to this clone: Since a much larger clone is just one base distant, this may be a read error. This chain uses TRBV7-2 with TRBJ1-1; 9 nucleotides match TRBD1. From germline, CDR1 is SGHTA and CDR2 FQGNSA. V was clipped by 6 bases and J by 10 bases; unmatched bases: 12. The CDR3 totals 14 residues. CDR3 region: CASRTGTGISGAFF. CDR3 sequence (DNA): TGTGCCAGCAGAACCGGGACAGGGATCTCTGGAGCTTTCTTT.

The J gene is TRBJ2-3, the V gene TRBV5-6; 8 bases line up with TRBD2. This CDR3 has 15 amino acids. Losses at the gene ends were 4 bases for V and 0 bases for J; bases not matched to a gene: 4. Germline-derived CDR1 and CDR2 are SGHDT and YYEEEE. CDR3 DNA: TGTGCCAGCAGCCCACTAGCGGCTAGCACAGATACGCAGTATTTT. As protein: CASSPLAASTDTQYF.

Many counts were recorded for this clone. The chain combines TRBV27 with TRBJ2-2; 12 bases align to TRBD1. Germline V gives CDR1 MNHEY, CDR2 SMNVEV (reference sequence). The CDR3 has 16 residues. Germline trimming cut 5 bases from V and 6 bases from J; bases unmatched to any gene: 7. The CDR3 is CASSPGTGGASGELFF. DNA for the CDR3: TGTGCCAGCAGTCCCGGGACAGGGGGCGCCTCCGGGGAGCTGTTTTTT.

This chain links TRBV9 with TRBJ2-1; D possibly matches TRBD1 or TRBD2 (5 bases each). The CDR3 spans 15 residues. The V end lost 0 bases, the J end lost 6 bases, and 13 bases lay between the germline ends. CDR1 and CDR2 (germline): SGDLS, YYNGEE. CDR3 nucleotides: TGTGCCAGCAGCGTAGGGGACCCAGCGATCAATGAGCAGTTCTTC. Translated: CASSVGDPAINEQFF.

V gene TRBV2 combines with J gene TRBJ2-6; D may match TRBD1 or TRBD2 (5 bases each). The CDR3 contains 17 residues. The germline V gene has CDR1 SNHLY and CDR2 FYNNEI. V dropped 5 bases and J dropped 0 bases, with 14 bases sitting between them. The CDR3 reads CASSRIGTDSGANVLTF. The DNA of the CDR3 is TGTGCCAGCAGTAGAATAGGGACGGACTCTGGGGCCAACGTCCTGACTTTC. The full variable domain, its missing parts supplied by reference TRBV2 and TRBJ2-6, is EPEVTQTPSHQVTQMGQEVILRCVPISNHLYFYWYRQILGQKVEFLVSFYNNEISEKSEIFDDQFSVERPDGSNFTLKIRSTKLEDSAMYFCASSRIGTDSGANVLTFGAGSRLTVL.

This clone has a handful of counts. The chain has TRBV6-6 and TRBJ1-5; tentatively, D is TRBD1 (5 bases). CDR1 is MNHNY and CDR2 is SVGAGI in the germline V gene (reference sequence). Deletions cut 6 bases from V and 3 bases from J, with 12 bases between. The CDR3 runs 14 residues. CDR3 in amino acids: CASRRGQHNQPQHF. The CDR3 DNA follows: TGTGCCAGCAGAAGGGGTCAGCACAATCAGCCCCAGCATTTT.

This clone was detected only once. The rearrangement links TRBV12-5 to TRBJ2-7; D remains unclear. There are 13 residues in the CDR3. V was trimmed by 0 bases and J by 4 bases, leaving 7 bases between them. CDR1 LGHNT and CDR2 FRNRAP come from the germline V gene. In DNA, the CDR3 is TGTGCTAGTGGTTTGGTAAACGGATACGAGCAGTACTTC. This translates into CASGLVNGYEQYF.

This clone was picked up one time. The chain couples TRBV2 to TRBJ2-3; TRBD2 matches 7 bases. The CDR3 has 14 residues. Germline loops: CDR1 SNHLY, CDR2 FYNNEI. V lost 9 bases and J lost 2; bases outside the gene matches: 8. DNA of the CDR3: TGTGCCAGAGACGCGGCGGGGGACACAGATACGCAGTATTTT. Translation gives CARDAAGDTDTQYF.

The chain carries TRBV5-5 and TRBJ2-3; the D gene is possibly TRBD1 (6 bases). CDR1 is SGHKS and CDR2 is YYEKEE in the germline V gene (reference sequence). V was cut by 3 bases and J by 1 base, with 12 bases left in between. This CDR3 comprises 15 residues. The CDR3 sequence: CASSSPGHRTDTQYF. The CDR3 DNA is TGTGCCAGCAGCTCGCCGGGACACCGCACAGATACGCAGTATTTT.

The chain joins TRBV10-3 to TRBJ2-1; 8 bases fit TRBD2. The germline CDR1 and CDR2 sequences are ENHRY and SYGVKD. V shed 4 bases, J shed 9 bases, and the junction held 8 bases outside the gene matches. The CDR3 has 14 residues. As DNA, the CDR3 is TGTGCCATCAGTGGGGCGGGGGGTCCAAGTGAGCAGTTCTTC. This encodes CAISGAGGPSEQFF.

The chain couples TRBV16 to TRBJ1-2, with a tentative D call TRBD1 (6 bases). V shed 0 bases and J shed 6 bases, with 14 bases lying between them. The CDR3 extends over 15 amino acids. Germline V gives CDR1 KGHSY, CDR2 FQNENV. The CDR3 region has the DNA TGTGCCAGCAGCCAATCTCCCACAAGGGGGGATGGCTACACCTTC. This gives the protein CASSQSPTRGDGYTF.

This clone was found a few times. The CDR3, as DNA: TGTGCCAGCAGCCTCAGCAATGAGCAGTTCTTC. This codes for CASSLSNEQFF. The chain combines TRBV5-8 with TRBJ2-1, with D unclear. The CDR3 has 11 amino acids. V was clipped by 4 bases and J by 6 bases, with 5 bases between them. Germline lookup yields CDR1 SGHTS and CDR2 YDEGEE.

This sequence joins TRBV9 and TRBJ1-2; D might be TRBD1 (6 bases). The V and J ends lost 3 bases and 7 bases respectively, with 19 bases between them. This CDR3 has 15 amino acids. Per germline, CDR1 SGDLS and CDR2 YYNGEE. CDR3 protein: CASSGGTRPTGGYTF. For the CDR3, the DNA is TGTGCCAGCAGCGGGGGGACAAGGCCTACAGGTGGCTACACCTTC.

The chain combines TRBV11-1 with TRBJ1-2; TRBD1 is a possible D gene (5 bases). This CDR3 is 13 amino acids long. Trimming cost V 6 bases and J 7 bases, with 15 bases left between them. Germline V CDR1 and CDR2: SGHAT, FQDESV (reference sequence). CDR3 nucleotide sequence: TGTGCCAGCAGTCCGCCGGGACGTCCTGGCTACACCTTC. It translates to CASSPPGRPGYTF.

CDR3 amino acids: CASTKTGGNTDTQYF. The CDR3 DNA follows: TGTGCCAGTACCAAGACAGGGGGTAACACAGATACGCAGTATTTT. V and J are TRBV19 and TRBJ2-3; TRBD1 matches 9 bases. This CDR3 contains 15 residues. Losses at the gene ends were 7 bases for V and 2 bases for J; bases not matched to a gene: 7. CDR1 is LNHDA, CDR2 SQIVND, per germline (reference sequence).

The gene calls are TRBV5-1 and TRBJ2-7, with 7 bases lining up with TRBD2. The CDR3 extends over 14 amino acids. With 4 bases clipped from V and 0 bases from J, the junction kept 4 bases outside the gene matches. The germline CDR1 and CDR2 sequences are SGHRS and YFSETQ. The CDR3 DNA sequence: TGCGCCAGCAGCGTACTAGCGAACTCCTACGAGCAGTACTTC. Its translation: CASSVLANSYEQYF.

This clone showed up just once. The genes are TRBV10-3 and TRBJ2-3; D uncertain. The V gene's germline CDR1 is ENHRY and CDR2 SYGVKD. The CDR3 runs 17 residues. V lost 5 bases and J 2 bases, leaving 20 bases between the germline ends. CDR3 bases: TGTGCCATCAGTCCCCCGGGCGGCCCTGATGTCACAGATACGCAGTATTTT. Protein sequence: CAISPPGGPDVTDTQYF.